These 9 T cell receptor beta chains were sequenced from one sample in a study of cytomegalovirus exposure and HLA in healthy donors. PCR involved 60 Vbeta and 13 Jbeta primers. The table came from immunoSEQ multiplex PCR; TCRdb's copy has only in-frame clones and leaves some out. The profile covers approximately 32,000 clones, with roughly three quarters appearing a single time and less than 10% taken by the ten largest. Sample: PBMCs. These receptors were obtained from a woman aged 25 to 39 in good health and CMV-seropositive.

The CDR3 coding sequence is TGTGCCAGCAGCGGAACAGGGGTTATGGGGGGCTACACCTTC. Encoded protein: CASSGTGVMGGYTF. V gene TRBV9 combines with J gene TRBJ1-2; TRBD1 matches 7 bases. The V gene's germline CDR1 is SGDLS and CDR2 YYNGEE. CDR3 length equals 14 residues. With V trimmed by 3 bases and J by 8 bases, 10 bases remained unmatched.

The rearrangement joins TRBV7-9 to TRBJ2-1, with 9 bases that match TRBD1. This CDR3 region has 15 residues. The germline gives CDR1 SEHNR, CDR2 FQNEAQ (reference sequence). V lost 4 bases and J lost 3; bases outside the gene matches: 4. The CDR3 DNA reads TGTGCCAGCAGCTCACAGGGGGCAAACTACAATGAGCAGTTCTTC. It codes for CASSSQGANYNEQFF.

The gene calls are TRBV5-6 and TRBJ2-1; D gene unclear. This CDR3 contains 15 residues. V lost 4 bases to trimming and J lost 6 bases, with 17 bases between them. Looked up from germline, CDR1 is SGHDT and CDR2 is YYEEEE. CDR3 coding DNA: TGTGCCAGCAGCCCAACTTCAATTCCCCCCAATGAGCAGTTCTTC. This gives the protein CASSPTSIPPNEQFF.

The chain joins TRBV7-8 to TRBJ2-3; 11 bases agree with TRBD2. CDR3 length: 17 amino acids. The germline CDR1 and CDR2 sequences are SGHVS and FQNEAQ. V shed 8 bases and J 1 base; nucleotides not matched to a gene: 11. The chain's CDR3 is CASRPDLAGGGTDTQYF. For the CDR3, the DNA is TGTGCCAGCCGCCCGGACCTAGCGGGGGGTGGCACAGATACGCAGTATTTT.

The V gene is TRBV18, the J gene TRBJ2-7; a possible D gene is TRBD2 (6 bases). Germline loops: CDR1 KGHSH, CDR2 LQKENI. The CDR3 is 14 amino acids. Trimming left V 6 bases short and J 7 bases short, with 19 bases between. CDR3 region: CASSPGVAMGEQYF. Here the CDR3 DNA reads TGTGCCAGCTCCCCGGGAGTAGCCATGGGTGAGCAGTACTTC. Variable domain in full (rest from reference TRBV18 and TRBJ2-7): NAGVMQNPRHLVRRRGQEARLRCSPMKGHSHVYWYRQLPEEGLKFMVYLQKENIIDESGMPKERFSAEFPKEGPSILRIQQVVRGDSAAYFCASSPGVAMGEQYFGPGTRLTVT.

This clone has more than one count but fewer than ten. The V call is TRBV5-6, the J call TRBJ1-1; 12 bases map to TRBD1. Germline lookup yields CDR1 SGHDT and CDR2 YYEEEE. CDR3 size: 16 residues. With 3 bases clipped from V and 2 bases from J, the junction kept 5 bases outside the gene matches. CDR3 loop: CASSWFGTGGNTEAFF. CDR3 bases: TGTGCCAGCAGCTGGTTTGGGACAGGGGGCAACACTGAAGCTTTCTTT. Complete variable domain (other parts from reference TRBV5-6 and TRBJ1-1): DAGVTQSPTHLIKTRGQQVTLRCSPKSGHDTVSWYQQALGQGPQFIFQYYEEEERQRGNFPDRFSGHQFPNYSSELNVNALLLGDSALYLCASSWFGTGGNTEAFFGQGTRLTVV.

The gene calls are TRBV28 and TRBJ1-2; 9 bases match TRBD1. There are 15 residues in the CDR3. Germline CDR1 reads MDHEN; CDR2 reads SYDVKM. The V gene end was trimmed by 2 bases and the J gene end by 8 bases; junction bases not matched to a gene: 9. CDR3 DNA sequence: TGTGCCAGCAGTTTAGCCTCCCGGGACAGGGACGGCTACACCTTC. The encoded protein is CASSLASRDRDGYTF.

This clone appeared a single time. The chain recombines TRBV18 with TRBJ2-5, with 7 bases identical to TRBD1. Germline loops: CDR1 KGHSH, CDR2 LQKENI. This CDR3 spans 15 amino acids. Trimming removed 4 bases from V and 1 base from J; junction bases left unmatched: 6. For the CDR3, the DNA is TGTGCCAGCTCACTGGACGCAGGGGGCCAAGAGACCCAGTACTTC. It translates to CASSLDAGGQETQYF.

The V call is TRBV7-9, the J call TRBJ1-1, with D unclear. Trimming left V 6 bases short and J 0 bases short, with 8 bases between. Germline V gene lookup returns CDR1 SEHNR and CDR2 FQNEAQ (reference sequence). The CDR3 loop spans 13 amino acids. CDR3 in amino acids: CASSIQMNTEAFF. CDR3 nucleotide sequence: TGTGCCAGCAGTATCCAGATGAACACTGAAGCTTTCTTT.